These 20 T cell receptor beta chains came from one sample sequenced in a study of Graves' ophthalmopathy and Graves' hyperthyroidism. RNA served as the template for amplifying TCR beta CDR3 regions. The first round was an RT-PCR with HTBI primers, and the second round was a multiplex PCR. TCRdb re-called the multiplex PCR reads through MiXCR, storing one row per CDR3 protein. Of under 250,000 distinct CDR3 sequences listed, 20% to 25% are singletons. Sequencing was performed on peripheral blood. The receptors shown here come from a woman in her forties or fifties with Graves' ophthalmopathy.

The V call is TRBV6-5, the J call TRBJ1-1; D gene unclear. The CDR3 loop spans 14 amino acids. Trimming cost V 0 bases and J 0 bases, with 5 bases left between them. Per the germline V gene, CDR1 is MNHEY and CDR2 is SVGAGI. CDR3 sequence reads: CASSYSNVNTEAFF. CDR3 nucleotide sequence: TGTGCCAGCAGTTACTCGAACGTGAACACTGAAGCTTTCTTT.

The sample holds a few counts of this clonotype. This chain uses TRBV3-1 with TRBJ2-7; 8 nucleotides match TRBD1. V shed 8 bases and J 0 bases; nucleotides not matched to a gene: 3. Per the germline V gene, CDR1 is LGHDT and CDR2 is YNNKEL (reference sequence). This CDR3 is 13 amino acids long. The chain's CDR3 is CASAQGASYEQYF. Written as DNA, the CDR3 is TGTGCCAGCGCCCAGGGGGCCTCCTACGAGCAGTACTTC.

This clonotype has a count of ten or more. The chain has TRBV7-2 and TRBJ2-5; possible D gene TRBD1, 5 bases. In germline, CDR1 is SGHTA, CDR2 FQGNSA. The CDR3 has 14 amino acids. V gave up 1 base and J gave up 10 bases, with 16 bases separating them. In DNA, the CDR3 is TGTGCCAGCAGCTTAGAGTACAGGACAAACGACCAGTACTTC. Translated: CASSLEYRTNDQYF.

In its sample, this clonotype was seen many times. A much larger clone sits a single nucleotide away, making a read error possible. The chain uses TRBV29-1 and TRBJ1-1; D unresolved. Per the germline V gene, CDR1 is SQVTM and CDR2 is ANQGSEA. The CDR3 totals 13 residues. The CDR3 spells CSVEDPLGTEASF. CDR3 bases: TGCAGCGTTGAAGACCCACTAGGCACTGAAGCTTCCTTT.

This clonotype occurred many times. The chain uses TRBV5-1 and TRBJ1-1; the match to TRBD1 covers 9 bases. Trimming took 4 bases from V and 1 from J; bases not matched to a gene: 8. Germline CDR1 SGHRS, CDR2 YFSETQ. The CDR3 contains 16 residues. For the CDR3, the DNA is TGCGCCAGCAGCCAACTCGGGACAGGGCAGAACACTGAAGCTTTCTTT. This encodes CASSQLGTGQNTEAFF.

This clonotype was counted at least ten times. This chain joins TRBV12-3 or TRBV12-4 and TRBJ1-2; TRBD1 matches 9 bases. J lost 4 bases, V lost 6 bases, and 3 bases had no gene match. The CDR3 covers 13 residues. In nucleotides, the CDR3 is TGTGCCAGCAGACCGACAGGGGGCTATGGCTACACCTTC. It specifies CASRPTGGYGYTF.

The table lists this clonotype with many counts. CDR3 sequence reads: CASSASGQRLSGANVLTF. CDR3 sequence (DNA): TGTGCCAGCAGTGCCTCGGGACAGAGACTCTCTGGGGCCAACGTCCTGACTTTC. The chain couples TRBV6-4 to TRBJ2-6; 7 bases align to TRBD1. Per the germline V gene, CDR1 is MRHNA and CDR2 is SNTAGT. Losses at the gene ends were 4 bases for V and 0 bases for J; bases not matched to a gene: 9. This CDR3 comprises 18 residues.

Points on this clonotype: A much bigger clone sits one base away, suggesting this may be a read error. The chain carries TRBV11-2 and TRBJ2-2; maybe TRBD1 (6 bases). This CDR3 comprises 16 residues. The germline V gene encodes CDR1 SGHAT and CDR2 FQNNGV. CDR3 in amino acids: CASSFGVGASTRELFF. The DNA for the CDR3 is TGTGCCAGCAGCTTTGGGGTGGGGGCCTCCACCAGGGAGCTGTTTTTT.

This chain links TRBV2 with TRBJ2-7; 8 bases fit TRBD1. Unmatched junction bases numbered 15, after V lost 1 base and J lost 4 bases. In germline, CDR1 is SNHLY, CDR2 FYNNEI. This CDR3 has 18 residues. The CDR3 reads CASSEVRAGTGSHYEQYF. Written as DNA, the CDR3 is TGTGCCAGCAGTGAAGTTAGGGCCGGGACAGGAAGCCATTACGAGCAGTACTTC.

The J gene is TRBJ1-1, the V gene TRBV30; D uncertain. From germline, CDR1 is GTSNPN and CDR2 SVGIG (reference sequence). This CDR3 comprises 13 residues. V shed 1 base and J shed 0 bases, with 6 bases lying between them. This CDR3 reads CAWSAQMNTEAFF. The CDR3 DNA sequence: TGTGCCTGGAGTGCACAAATGAACACTGAAGCTTTCTTT.

Ten or more counts support this clonotype. The V and J genes are TRBV19 and TRBJ1-5; no clear D gene. V lost 4 bases and J lost 7, with 20 bases in between. The CDR3 loop spans 16 amino acids. Germline V gene sequence: CDR1 LNHDA, CDR2 SQIVND (reference sequence). The CDR3 bases are TGTGCCAGTAGTAGTCGAGAGAAAGATACAAGGCAGCCCCAGCATTTT. It is translated as CASSSREKDTRQPQHF.

V and J are TRBV20-1 and TRBJ2-7; 12 bases agree with TRBD2. V shed 6 bases and J 4 bases; nucleotides not matched to a gene: 4. The CDR3 sequence is 13 residues long. Germline V gives CDR1 DFQATT, CDR2 SNEGSKA (reference sequence). Here the CDR3 reads CSATSGRKYEQYF. The CDR3 bases are TGCAGTGCAACTAGCGGGAGGAAATACGAGCAGTACTTC.

The table lists this clonotype with many counts. The chain couples TRBV30 to TRBJ1-1; D is unclear. Trimming left V 1 base short and J 2 bases short, with 11 bases between. Looked up from germline, CDR1 is GTSNPN and CDR2 is SVGIG (reference sequence). This CDR3 contains 14 residues. The CDR3 loop reads CAWSGGGLNTEAFF. CDR3 DNA sequence: TGTGCCTGGAGTGGGGGAGGGCTCAACACTGAAGCTTTCTTT. The full variable domain, its missing parts supplied by reference TRBV30 and TRBJ1-1, is SQTIHQWPATLVQPVGSPLSLECTVEGTSNPNLYWYRQAAGRGLQLLFYSVGIGQISSEVPQNLSASRPQDRQFILSSKKLLLSDSGFYLCAWSGGGLNTEAFFGQGTRLTVV.

In its sample, this clonotype was seen many times. The rearrangement uses TRBV20-1 and TRBJ2-7; 10 nucleotides align to TRBD2. The germline gives CDR1 DFQATT, CDR2 SNEGSKA (reference sequence). The CDR3 runs 15 residues. With V trimmed by 6 bases and J by 0 bases, 8 bases remained unmatched. DNA for the CDR3: TGCAGTGCCACAAGAGGGACTAGCGTCTCCTACGAGCAGTACTTC. Translating gives CSATRGTSVSYEQYF.

The chain combines TRBV27 with TRBJ1-1; no reliable D call. Germline assignment: CDR1 MNHEY and CDR2 SMNVEV (reference sequence). CDR3 length: 14 amino acids. Trimming took 5 bases from V and 1 from J, leaving 11 bases between them. In DNA form, the CDR3 reads TGTGCCAGCAGTACTCTAACACGGAACACTGAAGCTTTCTTT. Translating gives CASSTLTRNTEAFF.

This clonotype was counted ten times or more. The chain couples TRBV29-1 to TRBJ1-2, with TRBD1 matching over 7 bases. Germline CDR1 SQVTM, CDR2 ANQGSEA. Losses at the gene ends were 4 bases for V and 8 bases for J; bases not matched to a gene: 13. The CDR3 extends over 14 amino acids. CDR3: CSVGAGRGLGGYTF. In nucleotides, the CDR3 is TGCAGCGTTGGGGCCGGAAGGGGGCTGGGAGGCTACACCTTC.

Concerning this clonotype: This may stem from a read error, because a much larger clone lies one nucleotide away. The chain employs TRBV12-3 or TRBV12-4 and TRBJ1-3; no firm D call. This CDR3 contains 13 residues. The CDR3 nucleotides read TGTGCCTGCCTAGGCACCTCTGAAAACACCATATATTTT. This translates into CACLGTSENTIYF.

In the case of this clonotype: The junction shows a germline mismatch at one end, possibly a read error. The rearrangement uses TRBV9 and TRBJ2-2; 8 bases align to TRBD1. CDR3 length equals 17 residues. Germline-derived CDR1 and CDR2 are SGDLS and YYNGEE. Here the CDR3 DNA reads TGTGCCAACAGCGTAGCCGTGTGGACAGGGATGGGCGGGGAGCTGTTTTTT. It encodes CANSVAVWTGMGGELFF.

The table lists this clonotype with many counts. The chain has TRBV4-2 and TRBJ2-2, with TRBD2 as a possible D gene (5 bases). The CDR3 consists of 14 residues. Trimming took off 7 bases at V and 4 bases at J, with 13 bases between the two ends. Germline values: CDR1 LGHNA, CDR2 YNFKEQ. CDR3: CASKNMGSTGELFF. In DNA, the CDR3 is TGTGCCAGCAAGAATATGGGGAGCACCGGGGAGCTGTTTTTT.

This clonotype was recorded many times. The chain has TRBV19 and TRBJ1-5, with 8 bases that match TRBD1. Germline loops: CDR1 LNHDA, CDR2 SQIVND (reference sequence). With 3 bases clipped from V and 7 bases from J, the junction kept 5 bases outside the gene matches. The CDR3 is 14 amino acids. This chain's CDR3 is CASSIGTGTQPQHF. The CDR3, as DNA: TGTGCCAGTAGTATTGGGACAGGTACACAGCCCCAGCATTTT.